This record covers a single T cell receptor (beta chain). The record originates from a study of shared T cell receptors in the human thymus. TCRdb keeps only in-frame clones here, not all; method: immunoSEQ multiplex PCR. Here the sample spans over 450,000 clones, approximately 80% being singletons. The data were also submitted as part of a second study, on human thymus T cells. This second study says: The donors were infants in Finland with congenital heart defects, otherwise immunologically healthy. Thymus specimens were resections from corrective heart surgery. Related studies found that unrelated individuals share highly overlapping thymic repertoires.

Sequenced input: thymocytes. The TCR originated in a boy under two years old with a congenital heart defect.

CDR3 protein: CASSLWGRADEQYF. CDR3 DNA: TGTGCCAGCAGTTTATGGGGGAGGGCCGACGAGCAGTACTTC. The chain employs TRBV27 and TRBJ2-7; the match to TRBD2 covers 7 bases. Per germline, CDR1 MNHEY and CDR2 SMNVEV (reference sequence). Trimming removed 1 base from V and 5 bases from J; junction bases left unmatched: 5. The CDR3 is 14 amino acids.